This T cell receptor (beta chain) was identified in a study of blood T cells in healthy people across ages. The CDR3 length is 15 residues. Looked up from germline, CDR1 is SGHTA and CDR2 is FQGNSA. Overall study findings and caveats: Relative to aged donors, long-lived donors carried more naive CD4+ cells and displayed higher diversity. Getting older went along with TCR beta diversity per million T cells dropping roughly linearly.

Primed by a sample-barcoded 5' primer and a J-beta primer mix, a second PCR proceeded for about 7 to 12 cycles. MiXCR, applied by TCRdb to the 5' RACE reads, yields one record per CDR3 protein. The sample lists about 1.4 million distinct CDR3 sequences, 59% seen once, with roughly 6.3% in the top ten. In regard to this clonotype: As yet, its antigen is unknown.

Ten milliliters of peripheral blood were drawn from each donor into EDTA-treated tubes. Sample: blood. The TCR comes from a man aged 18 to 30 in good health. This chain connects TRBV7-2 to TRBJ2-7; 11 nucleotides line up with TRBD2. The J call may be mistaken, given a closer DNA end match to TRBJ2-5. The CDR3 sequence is CASSRTSGRDGTQYF. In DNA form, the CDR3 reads TGTGCCAGCAGTCGTACTAGCGGGAGAGATGGGACCCAGTACTTC.